This T cell receptor beta chain came from a study of PD-L1 blockade in urothelial cancer. This table comes from immunoSEQ multiplex PCR, and its TCRdb copy is limited to in-frame clones, with some not included. The repertoire includes about 80,000 clones, around 90% of them detected once, and over 5% sits in the top ten. The CDR3 consists of 14 residues. Germline V gene data show CDR1 as SGDLS and CDR2 as YYNGEE. Germline trimming cut 7 bases from V and 0 bases from J; bases unmatched to any gene: 5. The chain employs TRBV9 and TRBJ2-3; TRBD1 matches at 7 bases. The source was PBMCs, collected around atezolizumab (anti-PD-L1) treatment. This sequence was found in a woman in her 70s with urothelial cancer. This chain's CDR3 is CASLRDSSTDTQYF. In DNA, the CDR3 is TGTGCCAGCCTCCGGGACAGCAGCACAGATACGCAGTATTTT.